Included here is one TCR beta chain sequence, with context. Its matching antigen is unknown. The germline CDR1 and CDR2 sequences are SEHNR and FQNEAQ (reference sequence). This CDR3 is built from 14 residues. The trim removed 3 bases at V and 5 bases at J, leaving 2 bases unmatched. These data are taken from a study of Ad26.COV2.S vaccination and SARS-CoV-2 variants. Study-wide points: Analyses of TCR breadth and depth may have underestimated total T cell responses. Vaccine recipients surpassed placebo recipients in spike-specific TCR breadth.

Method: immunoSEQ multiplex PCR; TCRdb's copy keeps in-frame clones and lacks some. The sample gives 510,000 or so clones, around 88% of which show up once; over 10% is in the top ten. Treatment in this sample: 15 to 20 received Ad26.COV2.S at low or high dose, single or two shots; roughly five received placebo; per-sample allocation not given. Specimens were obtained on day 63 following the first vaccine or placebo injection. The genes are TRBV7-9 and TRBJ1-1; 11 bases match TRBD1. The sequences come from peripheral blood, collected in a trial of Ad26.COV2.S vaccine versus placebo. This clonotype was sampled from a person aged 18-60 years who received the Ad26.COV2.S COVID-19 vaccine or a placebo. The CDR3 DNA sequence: TGTGCCAGCAGCTTCGGACAGGGGGCAACTGAAGCTTTCTTT. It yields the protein CASSFGQGATEAFF.